This T cell receptor (beta chain) came from a study of early T cells in non-severe SARS-CoV-2 infection. Overall study context: Alpha and beta chains were unpaired, from unsorted whole-blood bulk RNA. Study outcomes and limitations: VDJdb-based annotation leaned toward anti-spike CD8 responses and missed private and CD4 specificities.

The TCR library protocol attached unique molecular identifiers to the individual cDNA molecules. TCRdb processed the 5' RACE reads anew with MiXCR; each CDR3 protein has one entry. The table has tens of thousands of distinct CDR3 sequences, roughly 13% seen once. The V gene lost 4 bases and the J gene lost 3 bases, with 11 bases spanning the gap. Germline lookup yields CDR1 SQVTM and CDR2 ANQGSEA. The CDR3 length is 13 residues. This clonotype was counted many times. Its antigen is not known. This sequence originates from an adult who was a healthcare worker with PCR-confirmed SARS-CoV-2 infection or an uninfected control (not recorded which). Source material: whole blood. The J gene is TRBJ2-3, the V gene TRBV29-1; D may match TRBD1 or TRBD2 (5 bases each). The CDR3 protein is CSVGRDGTDTQYF. CDR3 sequence (DNA): TGCAGCGTTGGCAGGGACGGGACAGATACGCAGTATTTT.